What follows are 17 T cell receptor beta chains derived from one specimen sequenced in a study of cytomegalovirus exposure and HLA in healthy donors. Vbeta (60) and Jbeta (13) primers were used in the PCR. Clones were sequenced by immunoSEQ multiplex PCR, and TCRdb holds only the in-frame ones, with some missing. Of 110,000 to 150,000 clones listed, 70% to 85% are singletons. The sample taken for sequencing was PBMCs. The source is a male donor in good health and CMV-seronegative.

The chain couples TRBV7-9 to TRBJ2-1; TRBD2 matches at 9 bases. The CDR3 has 16 residues. CDR1 and CDR2 (germline): SEHNR, FQNEAQ (reference sequence). The junction had 14 bases not matched to a gene; V was cut back by 4 bases and J by 10 bases. The CDR3 reads CASSSLWVSSGDEQFF. In nucleotides, the CDR3 is TGTGCCAGCAGCTCTCTATGGGTGTCTAGCGGGGACGAGCAGTTCTTC.

This chain uses TRBV6-1 with TRBJ1-2; 7 bases align to TRBD1. The CDR3 consists of 13 residues. J was trimmed by 2 bases and V by 5 bases; bases with no gene match: 2. Germline lookup yields CDR1 MNHNS and CDR2 SASEGT. CDR3 in DNA: TGTGCCAGCAGTCGGGACAGAAACTATGGCTACACCTTC. Translation gives CASSRDRNYGYTF.

The rearrangement uses TRBV4-1 and TRBJ2-7, with 7 bases lining up with TRBD2. V lost 1 base and J lost 3; bases outside the gene matches: 15. The CDR3 is made up of 18 amino acids. Germline V gives CDR1 MGHRA, CDR2 YSYEKL. The CDR3 region is CASSQVVLGTIRFYEQYF. CDR3 coding DNA: TGCGCCAGCAGCCAAGTGGTACTTGGGACTATAAGATTCTACGAGCAGTACTTC.

J is TRBJ2-7 and V is TRBV11-2; a weak D match, TRBD2 (5 bases). The CDR3 contains 15 residues. Germline assignment: CDR1 SGHAT and CDR2 FQNNGV. Trimming took off 2 bases at V and 0 bases at J, with 11 bases between the two ends. CDR3 DNA: TGTGCCAGCAGCTTAAGCCCCGAGGGCTCCTACGAGCAGTACTTC. Translation gives CASSLSPEGSYEQYF.

The chain carries TRBV6-5 and TRBJ1-1; D unclear. V dropped 5 bases and J dropped 1 base, with 8 bases sitting between them. The CDR3 length is 13 residues. CDR1 MNHEY and CDR2 SVGAGI come from the germline V gene. This chain's CDR3 is CASSPSGNTEAFF. As DNA, the CDR3 is TGTGCCAGCAGTCCCTCGGGGAACACTGAAGCTTTCTTT.

This chain uses TRBV9 with TRBJ1-4, with D hard to call. The CDR3 has 15 residues. In germline, CDR1 is SGDLS, CDR2 YYNGEE. Trimming removed 3 bases at V and 7 bases at J, with 16 bases between. Here the CDR3 DNA reads TGTGCCAGCAGCGCCGCCGGGGTACCATTTGAAAAACTGTTTTTT. It encodes CASSAAGVPFEKLFF.

This clone was found a few times. CDR3 nucleotides: TGCGCCAGCAGCCAAGATATCCCCGGGACAGGGGACTACGAGCAGTACTTC. Translation gives CASSQDIPGTGDYEQYF. This chain uses TRBV5-1 with TRBJ2-7, with 10 bases identical to TRBD1. The CDR3 has 17 amino acids. Germline V gives CDR1 SGHRS, CDR2 YFSETQ. With 4 bases clipped from V and 3 bases from J, the junction kept 13 bases outside the gene matches.

This chain uses TRBV7-9 with TRBJ1-1, with D unresolved. V was pared by 3 bases and J by 4 bases, with 6 bases between. CDR1 SEHNR and CDR2 FQNEAQ come from the germline V gene (reference sequence). The CDR3 consists of 12 residues. The CDR3 here is CASSFFITEAFF. CDR3 nucleotides: TGTGCCAGCAGCTTCTTTATCACTGAAGCTTTCTTT.

This chain joins TRBV4-1 and TRBJ2-5; 12 nucleotides agree with TRBD2. The CDR3 contains 16 residues. V gave up 0 bases and J gave up 4 bases; unmatched junction bases: 3. Germline V gene data show CDR1 as MGHRA and CDR2 as YSYEKL. This CDR3 reads CASSQEASGRGETQYF. CDR3 DNA: TGCGCCAGCAGCCAAGAGGCTAGCGGGAGGGGAGAGACCCAGTACTTC.

The chain employs TRBV11-1 and TRBJ2-4, with 7 bases that match TRBD1. Trimming removed 0 bases from V and 1 base from J; junction bases left unmatched: 6. The V gene's germline CDR1 is SGHAT and CDR2 FQDESV (reference sequence). The CDR3 contains 17 residues. The CDR3 is CASSLAGGWSAKNIQYF. The CDR3 coding sequence is TGTGCCAGCAGCTTAGCAGGGGGCTGGAGCGCCAAAAACATTCAGTACTTC.

This chain joins TRBV9 and TRBJ1-2; 7 bases are shared with TRBD1. V dropped 0 bases and J dropped 0; count of bases not matched to a gene: 2. Germline V gives CDR1 SGDLS, CDR2 YYNGEE. The CDR3 extends over 15 amino acids. CDR3 DNA sequence: TGTGCCAGCAGCGTAGGACAGGGATCTAACTATGGCTACACCTTC. Protein product: CASSVGQGSNYGYTF.

J is TRBJ1-6 and V is TRBV27; a possible D gene is TRBD1 (6 bases). Trimming took 5 bases from V and 8 from J, leaving 28 bases between them. CDR1 is MNHEY and CDR2 is SMNVEV in the germline V gene (reference sequence). CDR3 length: 19 amino acids. CDR3 bases: TGTGCCAGCAGTCCCCGTCAAGACCGGTCGGGACAAGGCTATTCACCCCTCCACTTT. Its translation: CASSPRQDRSGQGYSPLHF.

The rearrangement joins TRBV28 to TRBJ1-3, with 7 bases lining up with TRBD1. The trim removed 3 bases at V and 2 bases at J, leaving 7 bases unmatched. The length of the CDR3 is 16 residues. Germline V gives CDR1 MDHEN, CDR2 SYDVKM. The CDR3: CASSLPGQLAGNTIYF. CDR3 nucleotides: TGTGCCAGCAGTTTGCCGGGACAGCTCGCTGGAAACACCATATATTTT.

This clone appeared once. The rearrangement uses TRBV15 and TRBJ1-4, with 8 bases matching TRBD1. The CDR3 runs 16 residues. The V and J ends lost 1 base and 7 bases, in that order; junction bases with no gene match: 8. CDR1 is LNHNV, CDR2 YYDKDF, per germline (reference sequence). The CDR3 DNA is TGTGCCACCAGCAGAGTTTCCGCCGGGACAGGTGAAAAACTGTTTTTT. It specifies CATSRVSAGTGEKLFF.

J is TRBJ1-2 and V is TRBV19; TRBD1 agrees at 9 bases. The trim removed 5 bases at V and 4 bases at J, leaving 8 bases unmatched. In germline, CDR1 is LNHDA, CDR2 SQIVND (reference sequence). The CDR3 has 15 residues. The CDR3 coding sequence is TGTGCCAGTAGTCCTGGACAGGGGAAGGGCTATGGCTACACCTTC. Encoded protein: CASSPGQGKGYGYTF.

The chain links TRBV7-8 to TRBJ1-4; 9 bases agree with TRBD1. Per the germline V gene, CDR1 is SGHVS and CDR2 is FQNEAQ. V lost 5 bases to trimming and J lost 6 bases; unmatched junction nucleotides: 4. CDR3 length: 14 residues. The CDR3, as DNA: TGTGCCAGCAGCATACAGGGGGCGGATGAAAAACTGTTTTTT. This codes for CASSIQGADEKLFF.

This clone was seen a handful of times. This chain links TRBV5-6 with TRBJ2-5; 8 bases fit TRBD1. Germline CDR1 SGHDT, CDR2 YYEEEE. V dropped 4 bases and J dropped 1; count of bases not matched to a gene: 6. CDR3 size: 15 residues. Here the CDR3 reads CASSQQGVTQETQYF. The CDR3 bases are TGTGCCAGCAGCCAACAGGGGGTTACCCAAGAGACCCAGTACTTC.